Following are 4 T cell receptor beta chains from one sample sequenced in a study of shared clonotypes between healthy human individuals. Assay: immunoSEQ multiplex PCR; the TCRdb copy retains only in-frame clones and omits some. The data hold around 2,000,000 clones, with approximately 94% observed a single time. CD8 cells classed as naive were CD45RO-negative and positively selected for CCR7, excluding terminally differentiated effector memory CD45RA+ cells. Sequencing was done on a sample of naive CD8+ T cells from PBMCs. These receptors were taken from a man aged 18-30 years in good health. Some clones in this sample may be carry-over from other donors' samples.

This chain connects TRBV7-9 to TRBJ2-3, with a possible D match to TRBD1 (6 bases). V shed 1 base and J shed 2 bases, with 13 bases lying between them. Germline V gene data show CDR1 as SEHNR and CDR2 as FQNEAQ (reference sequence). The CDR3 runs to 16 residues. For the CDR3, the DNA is TGTGCCAGCAGCTTAGATCCGGACAGACCCACAGATACGCAGTATTTT. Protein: CASSLDPDRPTDTQYF.

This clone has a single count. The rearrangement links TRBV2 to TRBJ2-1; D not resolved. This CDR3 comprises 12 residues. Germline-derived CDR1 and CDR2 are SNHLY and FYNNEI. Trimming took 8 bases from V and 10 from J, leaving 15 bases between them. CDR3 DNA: TGTGCCAGCTTCCTCGGTGGTGACGAGCAGTTCTTC. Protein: CASFLGGDEQFF.

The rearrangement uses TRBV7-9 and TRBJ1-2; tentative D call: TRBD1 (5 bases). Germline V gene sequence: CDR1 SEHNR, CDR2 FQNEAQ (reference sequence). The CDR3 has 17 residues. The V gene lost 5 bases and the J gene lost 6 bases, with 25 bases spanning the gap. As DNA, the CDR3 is TGTGCCAGCAGCGGGGGAGGGAGCGTCATCGGGGAGGATGGCTACACCTTC. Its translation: CASSGGGSVIGEDGYTF.

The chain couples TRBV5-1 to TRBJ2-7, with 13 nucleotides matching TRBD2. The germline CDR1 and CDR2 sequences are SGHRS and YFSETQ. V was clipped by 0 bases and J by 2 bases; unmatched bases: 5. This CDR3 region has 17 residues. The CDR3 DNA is TGCGCCAGCAGCTTGGCCGGGACTAGCGGGATCCCCTACGAGCAGTACTTC. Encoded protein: CASSLAGTSGIPYEQYF. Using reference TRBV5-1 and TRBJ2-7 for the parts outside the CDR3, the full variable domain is KAGVTQTPRYLIKTRGQQVTLSCSPISGHRSVSWYQQTPGQGLQFLFEYFSETQRNKGNFPGRFSGRQFSNSRSEMNVSTLELGDSALYLCASSLAGTSGIPYEQYFGPGTRLTVT.